Listed below are T cell receptor beta chains from one sample, sequenced in a study of blood T cell repertoires in COVID-19. Measured with immunoSEQ multiplex PCR; TCRdb has only the in-frame clones, and not every one. The sample consists of 160,000 or so clones, more than 75% of them appearing once. Specimen: peripheral blood. Source of these receptors: a woman in her 70s with acute or convalescent COVID-19. Each CDR3 is given with its conserved first and last residue. A D gene is named only where the DNA matches it firmly.

v_call: TRBV24-1
d_call: .
cdr3_aa: CATSSDWVNQYF

v_call: TRBV6-2/TRBV6-3
d_call: TRBD1
cdr3_aa: CASSYVEGQGSSYEQYF

v_call: TRBV9
d_call: TRBD2
cdr3_aa: CASSVGGPSGGSYEQYF

v_call: TRBV28
d_call: .
cdr3_aa: CASRTWMNSGGYNEQFF

v_call: TRBV20-1
d_call: TRBD1
cdr3_aa: CSASTKGALSEKLFF

v_call: TRBV7-2
d_call: .
cdr3_aa: CASSSGLGGTQYF

v_call: TRBV7-9
d_call: .
cdr3_aa: CASSFLAGGEQYF

v_call: TRBV4-1
d_call: TRBD2
cdr3_aa: CASSQDSAGGPFSTDTQYF

v_call: TRBV5-6
d_call: TRBD1
cdr3_aa: CASSLDRGHADTQYF

v_call: TRBV3-1/TRBV3-2
d_call: TRBD1
cdr3_aa: CASSLTGTNTEAFF

v_call: TRBV13
d_call: TRBD1
cdr3_aa: CASSSGQGLYEQYF

v_call: TRBV2
d_call: .
cdr3_aa: CASSEWGDSVTEAFF

v_call: TRBV9
d_call: .
cdr3_aa: CASSGPRERTENTEAFF

v_call: TRBV2
d_call: .
cdr3_aa: CASSTGRNTEAFF

v_call: TRBV5-1
d_call: .
cdr3_aa: CASRSGGSSGNTIYF

v_call: TRBV2
d_call: .
cdr3_aa: CASGGVANTGELFF

v_call: TRBV6-1
d_call: TRBD1
cdr3_aa: CASSAIPPGQGFSASYEQYF

v_call: TRBV6-4
d_call: TRBD1
cdr3_aa: CASGTGATSNQPQHF

v_call: TRBV3-1/TRBV3-2
d_call: TRBD2
cdr3_aa: CASSQAGGIYEQYF

v_call: TRBV7-9
d_call: TRBD1
cdr3_aa: CASSNRGFGTEAFF

v_call: TRBV18
d_call: TRBD2
cdr3_aa: CASSPRALGLAVTDTQYF

v_call: TRBV6-5
d_call: TRBD2
cdr3_aa: CASSYASSGYTDTQYF

v_call: TRBV7-9
d_call: TRBD1
cdr3_aa: CASSPTGGREQYF

v_call: TRBV6-6
d_call: .
cdr3_aa: CASLEGKWSYGYTF

v_call: TRBV5-4
d_call: .
cdr3_aa: CASSLRGAGTGELFF

v_call: TRBV6-5
d_call: .
cdr3_aa: CASSPNTGINQPQHF

v_call: TRBV29-1
d_call: TRBD1
cdr3_aa: CSVAGQGSIEAFF

v_call: TRBV20-1
d_call: .
cdr3_aa: CSASDRLAHEQYF

v_call: TRBV6-2/TRBV6-3
d_call: .
cdr3_aa: CASSISLGATHGYTF

v_call: TRBV18
d_call: .
cdr3_aa: CASSPPTGREDTQYF

v_call: TRBV2
d_call: TRBD1
cdr3_aa: CASSVGQEVGPQHF

v_call: TRBV30
d_call: TRBD1
cdr3_aa: CAWRAGGYTEAFF

v_call: TRBV10-1
d_call: TRBD2
cdr3_aa: CASSDGGIAGGAGELFF

v_call: TRBV4-1
d_call: TRBD1
cdr3_aa: CASSHEGTVNSPLHF

v_call: TRBV4-3
d_call: .
cdr3_aa: CASSPSLQRNYGYTF

v_call: TRBV28
d_call: TRBD1
cdr3_aa: CASRLQGAMSGAFF

v_call: TRBV6-2/TRBV6-3
d_call: TRBD2
cdr3_aa: CASSRLAGDTGELFF

v_call: TRBV30
d_call: .
cdr3_aa: CARRAAGNTIYF

v_call: TRBV5-1
d_call: .
cdr3_aa: CASSLLGPGGYTF

v_call: TRBV24-1
d_call: TRBD1
cdr3_aa: CATTGQGYEKLFF

v_call: TRBV4-3
d_call: TRBD2
cdr3_aa: CASSLGTSGSEQYF